A selection of T cell receptor beta chains follows, all from one sample in a study of cytomegalovirus exposure and HLA in healthy donors. Produced via immunoSEQ multiplex PCR; TCRdb's table is partial and in-frame only. The sample holds about 36,000 clones; over 60% are singletons and the top ten take just over 6.5%. Sequencing input: PBMCs. Source of these receptors: a man under 40 in good health and CMV-seronegative. Each CDR3 is given with its conserved first and last residue. Each record gives: clone size, J gene, D gene, V gene, CDR3 protein, CDR3 DNA. The D gene is left open where the match is weak. Clone size appears in some rows only: once, few, many, or a class for an expanded clone.

clone size: NA; J gene: TRBJ1-2; D gene: NA; V gene: TRBV19; CDR3 protein: CASSGERGGVCTF; CDR3 DNA: TGTGCCAGTAGTGGCGAGAGGGGGGGTGTCTGCACCTTC
clone size: once; J gene: TRBJ2-3; D gene: NA; V gene: TRBV27; CDR3 protein: CASIGGGTDTQYF; CDR3 DNA: TGTGCCAGCATTGGAGGGGGCACAGATACGCAGTATTTT
clone size: NA; J gene: TRBJ1-4; D gene: NA; V gene: TRBV6-1; CDR3 protein: CASTRTVNEKLFF; CDR3 DNA: TGTGCCAGCACCCGGACAGTTAATGAAAAACTGTTTTTT
clone size: NA; J gene: TRBJ2-1; D gene: TRBD2; V gene: TRBV29-1; CDR3 protein: CSVVWTSGNEQFF; CDR3 DNA: TGCAGCGTTGTTTGGACTAGCGGTAATGAGCAGTTCTTC
clone size: NA; J gene: TRBJ2-6; D gene: TRBD2; V gene: TRBV5-1; CDR3 protein: CASKETSGITGANVLTF; CDR3 DNA: TGCGCCAGCAAAGAGACTAGCGGGATAACTGGGGCCAACGTCCTGACTTTC
clone size: NA; J gene: TRBJ2-7; D gene: NA; V gene: TRBV6-5; CDR3 protein: CASSPLSQVYEQYF; CDR3 DNA: TGTGCCAGCAGCCCCCTGTCACAGGTCTACGAGCAGTACTTC
clone size: few; J gene: TRBJ1-5; D gene: TRBD1; V gene: TRBV7-2; CDR3 protein: CASSSDRVQPQHF; CDR3 DNA: TGTGCCAGCAGCTCGGACAGGGTTCAGCCCCAGCATTTT
clone size: NA; J gene: TRBJ1-1; D gene: NA; V gene: TRBV20-1; CDR3 protein: CSATPDRQAFF; CDR3 DNA: TGCAGTGCTACCCCAGACAGGCAAGCTTTCTTT
clone size: NA; J gene: TRBJ2-7; D gene: NA; V gene: TRBV27; CDR3 protein: CASSLSRVDYEQYF; CDR3 DNA: TGTGCCAGCAGCCTCTCGAGGGTAGACTACGAGCAGTACTTC
clone size: NA; J gene: TRBJ2-3; D gene: NA; V gene: TRBV28; CDR3 protein: CASSFYAGTADTQYF; CDR3 DNA: TGTGCCAGCAGTTTCTATGCTGGAACAGCAGATACGCAGTATTTT
clone size: large; J gene: TRBJ2-7; D gene: NA; V gene: TRBV7-2; CDR3 protein: CASSLGVRAGYEQYF; CDR3 DNA: TGTGCCAGCAGCTTAGGGGTAAGGGCGGGGTACGAGCAGTACTTC
clone size: NA; J gene: TRBJ2-2; D gene: TRBD1; V gene: TRBV6-6; CDR3 protein: CASSYQGANTGELFF; CDR3 DNA: TGTGCCAGCAGTTATCAGGGGGCGAACACCGGGGAGCTGTTTTTT
clone size: NA; J gene: TRBJ2-3; D gene: NA; V gene: TRBV4-3; CDR3 protein: CASSQGGGDIDTDTQYF; CDR3 DNA: TGCGCCAGCAGCCAAGGTGGGGGGGACATCGACACAGATACGCAGTATTTT
clone size: once; J gene: TRBJ1-1; D gene: NA; V gene: TRBV5-1; CDR3 protein: CASSLVGGRNTEAFF; CDR3 DNA: TGCGCCAGCAGCTTGGTAGGGGGAAGGAACACTGAAGCTTTCTTT
clone size: NA; J gene: TRBJ1-1; D gene: TRBD1; V gene: TRBV5-1; CDR3 protein: CASSLGTGNSGEAFF; CDR3 DNA: TGCGCCAGCAGCTTGGGGACAGGGAACAGTGGTGAAGCTTTCTTT
clone size: NA; J gene: TRBJ2-5; D gene: NA; V gene: TRBV29-1; CDR3 protein: CSVMIRLVRAETQYF; CDR3 DNA: TGCAGCGTAATGATACGACTAGTAAGGGCAGAGACCCAGTACTTC
clone size: few; J gene: TRBJ2-5; D gene: NA; V gene: TRBV29-1; CDR3 protein: CSVLGLRWEQYF; CDR3 DNA: TGCAGCGTTCTGGGACTCCGATGGGAGCAGTACTTC
clone size: NA; J gene: TRBJ2-3; D gene: TRBD1; V gene: TRBV10-3; CDR3 protein: CAISGQGSTDTQYF; CDR3 DNA: TGTGCCATCAGCGGACAGGGTAGCACAGATACGCAGTATTTT
clone size: few; J gene: TRBJ2-5; D gene: NA; V gene: TRBV2; CDR3 protein: CASGARVLQETQYF; CDR3 DNA: TGTGCCAGCGGGGCCCGGGTCCTGCAGGAGACCCAGTACTTC
clone size: NA; J gene: TRBJ1-3; D gene: TRBD1; V gene: TRBV6-5; CDR3 protein: CASRTGGGNTIYF; CDR3 DNA: TGTGCCAGCAGGACAGGGGGTGGAAACACCATATATTTT
clone size: once; J gene: TRBJ2-3; D gene: TRBD2; V gene: TRBV9; CDR3 protein: CASSALAGATDTQYF; CDR3 DNA: TGTGCCAGCAGCGCGCTAGCGGGGGCCACAGATACGCAGTATTTT
clone size: NA; J gene: TRBJ2-3; D gene: NA; V gene: TRBV28; CDR3 protein: CASSREFGTDTQYF; CDR3 DNA: TGTGCCAGCAGTCGGGAGTTTGGCACAGATACGCAGTATTTT
clone size: NA; J gene: TRBJ2-7; D gene: TRBD1; V gene: TRBV14; CDR3 protein: CASSHRDRGHHEQYF; CDR3 DNA: TGTGCCAGCAGCCACCGGGACAGGGGGCACCACGAGCAGTACTTC
clone size: NA; J gene: TRBJ2-3; D gene: TRBD2; V gene: TRBV5-1; CDR3 protein: CASSLIPRSAGGTDTQYF; CDR3 DNA: TGCGCCAGCAGCTTGATTCCCCGATCCGCGGGAGGCACAGATACGCAGTATTTT
clone size: few; J gene: TRBJ2-7; D gene: TRBD1; V gene: TRBV6-5; CDR3 protein: CASSSPTGGSYEQYF; CDR3 DNA: TGTGCCAGCAGTTCCCCGACAGGGGGATCCTACGAGCAGTACTTC
clone size: NA; J gene: TRBJ1-4; D gene: TRBD1; V gene: TRBV4-3; CDR3 protein: CASSLAGTGSKKLFF; CDR3 DNA: TGCGCCAGCAGCTTAGCCGGGACAGGGTCCAAAAAACTGTTTTTT
clone size: NA; J gene: TRBJ1-3; D gene: TRBD1; V gene: TRBV7-9; CDR3 protein: CASSFWQGVNTIYF; CDR3 DNA: TGTGCCAGCAGCTTTTGGCAGGGGGTGAACACCATATATTTT
clone size: few; J gene: TRBJ2-1; D gene: NA; V gene: TRBV10-2; CDR3 protein: CASSGRKGDDGGEQFF; CDR3 DNA: TGCGCCAGCAGTGGACGAAAAGGGGATGATGGTGGTGAGCAGTTCTTC
clone size: NA; J gene: TRBJ1-2; D gene: TRBD1; V gene: TRBV6-5; CDR3 protein: CASSTDRGNGYTF; CDR3 DNA: TGTGCCAGCAGTACGGACAGGGGTAATGGCTACACCTTC
clone size: NA; J gene: TRBJ2-5; D gene: NA; V gene: TRBV6-5; CDR3 protein: CASSYTRSETQYF; CDR3 DNA: TGTGCCAGCAGTTACACTCGGTCGGAGACCCAGTACTTC
clone size: NA; J gene: TRBJ1-1; D gene: NA; V gene: TRBV4-3; CDR3 protein: CASSQDASAATAEAFF; CDR3 DNA: TGCGCCAGCAGCCAAGATGCGTCGGCAGCGACAGCTGAAGCTTTCTTT
clone size: NA; J gene: TRBJ2-1; D gene: TRBD2; V gene: TRBV6-5; CDR3 protein: CASSYSPRGGEQFF; CDR3 DNA: TGTGCCAGCAGTTACTCCCCTCGGGGGGGTGAGCAGTTCTTC
clone size: NA; J gene: TRBJ1-2; D gene: TRBD1; V gene: TRBV29-1; CDR3 protein: CSARDRGYSGYTF; CDR3 DNA: TGCAGCGCTAGGGACAGGGGATATAGCGGCTACACCTTC
clone size: NA; J gene: TRBJ1-2; D gene: TRBD1; V gene: TRBV4-1; CDR3 protein: CASSPRETGILDGYTF; CDR3 DNA: TGCGCCAGCAGCCCGAGGGAGACAGGGATCCTCGATGGCTACACCTTC
clone size: NA; J gene: TRBJ1-1; D gene: NA; V gene: TRBV6-5; CDR3 protein: CASSWESGGEAFF; CDR3 DNA: TGTGCCAGCAGTTGGGAGAGTGGAGGTGAAGCTTTCTTT
clone size: NA; J gene: TRBJ2-7; D gene: NA; V gene: TRBV6-1; CDR3 protein: CASKYQGPISYEQYF; CDR3 DNA: TGTGCCAGCAAATACCAGGGGCCTATCTCCTACGAGCAGTACTTC
clone size: NA; J gene: TRBJ1-5; D gene: NA; V gene: TRBV29-1; CDR3 protein: CSVVSGGGLNQPQHF; CDR3 DNA: TGCAGCGTTGTCTCTGGGGGGGGGCTCAATCAGCCCCAGCATTTT
clone size: NA; J gene: TRBJ1-5; D gene: NA; V gene: TRBV19; CDR3 protein: CASSNSAGPQHF; CDR3 DNA: TGTGCCAGTAGTAATTCGGCAGGGCCCCAGCATTTT
clone size: NA; J gene: TRBJ2-3; D gene: TRBD2; V gene: TRBV10-3; CDR3 protein: CAISGTGGPRDTQYF; CDR3 DNA: TGTGCCATCAGTGGTACGGGAGGGCCTCGAGATACGCAGTATTTT
clone size: NA; J gene: TRBJ1-3; D gene: NA; V gene: TRBV6-5; CDR3 protein: CASSYSGGPSGNTIYF; CDR3 DNA: TGTGCCAGCAGTTACTCGGGTGGGCCCTCTGGAAACACCATATATTTT
clone size: NA; J gene: TRBJ1-4; D gene: TRBD1; V gene: TRBV4-2; CDR3 protein: CASSQGNGQGNEKLFF; CDR3 DNA: TGTGCCAGCAGCCAAGGGAATGGACAGGGGAATGAAAAACTGTTTTTT
clone size: NA; J gene: TRBJ1-1; D gene: NA; V gene: TRBV10-3; CDR3 protein: CAISELGPVNTEAFF; CDR3 DNA: TGTGCCATCAGTGAGTTGGGGCCAGTAAACACTGAAGCTTTCTTT
clone size: NA; J gene: TRBJ2-5; D gene: NA; V gene: TRBV4-1; CDR3 protein: CASSQGPSEETQYF; CDR3 DNA: TGCGCCAGCAGCCAAGGTCCGTCTGAAGAGACCCAGTACTTC
clone size: NA; J gene: TRBJ2-7; D gene: NA; V gene: TRBV2; CDR3 protein: CASSVGTNYEQYF; CDR3 DNA: TGTGCCAGCAGTGTGGGCACCAACTACGAGCAGTACTTC
clone size: NA; J gene: TRBJ2-1; D gene: NA; V gene: TRBV27; CDR3 protein: CASSSQGEENEQFF; CDR3 DNA: TGTGCCAGCAGTTCCCAGGGGGAGGAGAATGAGCAGTTCTTC